Listed below are T cell receptor beta chains from one sample, sequenced in a study of CD4 T cells in relation to SARS-CoV-2 and coronaviruses. Sequenced by immunoSEQ multiplex PCR; TCRdb stores in-frame clones only, minus some. The table has more than 25,000 clones, about three quarters seen once. For these TCRs, the target antigens are not known. What was sequenced was CD4+ T cells from PBMCs, cultured in vitro. Receptors originate from a human donor in good health. Each CDR3 is given with its conserved first and last residue. The order of the fields is CDR3 length, D gene, V gene, J gene, clone size, CDR3 protein, CDR3 DNA. D genes are given only for firm matches. The size of a clone is reported for some rows only, either as once, few or many, or as a class for expanded clones.

cdr3_length: 15; d_call: -; v_call: TRBV7-2; j_call: TRBJ1-4; clone_size: -; cdr3_aa: CASSLVGRGNEKLFF; cdr3_nt: TGTGCCAGCAGCTTAGTTGGCAGGGGAAATGAAAAACTGTTTTTT
cdr3_length: 13; d_call: -; v_call: TRBV5-8; j_call: TRBJ2-1; clone_size: -; cdr3_aa: CANSLARGNEQFF; cdr3_nt: TGTGCCAATTCACTAGCACGGGGAAATGAGCAGTTCTTC
cdr3_length: 15; d_call: TRBD2; v_call: TRBV7-3; j_call: TRBJ2-1; clone_size: -; cdr3_aa: CASSSTSGVYNEQFF; cdr3_nt: TGTGCCAGCAGCTCAACTAGCGGGGTCTACAATGAGCAGTTCTTC
cdr3_length: 15; d_call: TRBD2; v_call: TRBV6-5; j_call: TRBJ2-1; clone_size: -; cdr3_aa: CASSTGTRAYNEQFF; cdr3_nt: TGTGCCAGCTCCACCGGGACTAGAGCCTACAATGAGCAGTTCTTC
cdr3_length: 14; d_call: TRBD2; v_call: TRBV6-5; j_call: TRBJ2-1; clone_size: -; cdr3_aa: CASSGGASYNEQFF; cdr3_nt: TGTGCCAGTTCCGGGGGGGCTTCCTACAATGAGCAGTTCTTC
cdr3_length: 12; d_call: -; v_call: TRBV5-8; j_call: TRBJ1-5; clone_size: -; cdr3_aa: CASNQEDQPQHF; cdr3_nt: TGTGCCAGCAATCAGGAGGATCAGCCCCAGCATTTT
cdr3_length: 15; d_call: TRBD1; v_call: TRBV29-1; j_call: TRBJ2-1; clone_size: few; cdr3_aa: CSVGEFQGAYNEQFF; cdr3_nt: TGCAGCGTTGGGGAGTTCCAGGGGGCCTACAATGAGCAGTTCTTC
cdr3_length: 14; d_call: -; v_call: TRBV6-2/TRBV6-3; j_call: TRBJ1-3; clone_size: -; cdr3_aa: CASSVPGFGNTIYF; cdr3_nt: TGTGCCAGCAGTGTACCGGGATTTGGAAACACCATATATTTT
cdr3_length: 15; d_call: -; v_call: TRBV7-2; j_call: TRBJ2-3; clone_size: -; cdr3_aa: CASSFQDGGTDTQYF; cdr3_nt: TGTGCCAGCAGCTTCCAGGATGGGGGCACAGATACGCAGTATTTT
cdr3_length: 14; d_call: -; v_call: TRBV30; j_call: TRBJ2-7; clone_size: -; cdr3_aa: CACTDRATSYEQYF; cdr3_nt: TGTGCCTGCACTGACAGAGCAACCTCCTACGAGCAGTACTTC
cdr3_length: 14; d_call: -; v_call: TRBV19; j_call: TRBJ1-2; clone_size: -; cdr3_aa: CASSFGRENYGYTF; cdr3_nt: TGTGCCAGTAGTTTTGGCAGGGAGAACTATGGCTACACCTTC
cdr3_length: 13; d_call: -; v_call: TRBV7-2; j_call: TRBJ2-5; clone_size: -; cdr3_aa: CASSSSYQETQYF; cdr3_nt: TGTGCCAGCAGCTCCTCGTACCAAGAGACCCAGTACTTC
cdr3_length: 11; d_call: -; v_call: TRBV2; j_call: TRBJ2-7; clone_size: once; cdr3_aa: CASSDAYEQYF; cdr3_nt: TGTGCCAGCAGTGACGCCTACGAGCAGTACTTC
cdr3_length: 11; d_call: -; v_call: TRBV10-3; j_call: TRBJ2-7; clone_size: -; cdr3_aa: CAISDLHEQYF; cdr3_nt: TGTGCCATCAGTGACCTCCACGAGCAGTACTTC
cdr3_length: 18; d_call: TRBD1; v_call: TRBV7-9; j_call: TRBJ2-7; clone_size: -; cdr3_aa: CASSYPPPGTGSSYEQYF; cdr3_nt: TGTGCCAGCAGCTATCCCCCCCCCGGGACAGGGAGTTCCTACGAGCAGTACTTC
cdr3_length: 15; d_call: -; v_call: TRBV11-2; j_call: TRBJ2-3; clone_size: once; cdr3_aa: CASDPPGLTTDTQYF; cdr3_nt: TGTGCCAGCGATCCTCCGGGCCTAACCACAGATACGCAGTATTTT
cdr3_length: 14; d_call: -; v_call: TRBV19; j_call: TRBJ1-6; clone_size: -; cdr3_aa: CASSIAGVNSPLHF; cdr3_nt: TGTGCCAGTAGTATAGCAGGTGTGAATTCACCCCTCCACTTT
cdr3_length: 14; d_call: -; v_call: TRBV4-3; j_call: TRBJ2-5; clone_size: -; cdr3_aa: CASSHDLAGETQYF; cdr3_nt: TGCGCCAGCAGCCACGACCTGGCAGGAGAGACCCAGTACTTC
cdr3_length: 12; d_call: -; v_call: TRBV7-2; j_call: TRBJ2-7; clone_size: -; cdr3_aa: CASSLEPYEQYF; cdr3_nt: TGTGCCAGCAGCTTAGAGCCCTACGAGCAGTACTTC
cdr3_length: 14; d_call: -; v_call: TRBV15; j_call: TRBJ2-5; clone_size: -; cdr3_aa: CATSRGAGSATQYF; cdr3_nt: TGTGCCACCAGCAGAGGGGCGGGGAGCGCGACCCAGTACTTC
cdr3_length: 15; d_call: -; v_call: TRBV7-2; j_call: TRBJ2-7; clone_size: -; cdr3_aa: CASSLEGILTYEQYF; cdr3_nt: TGTGCCAGCAGCTTAGAAGGGATCTTAACCTACGAGCAGTACTTC
cdr3_length: 17; d_call: -; v_call: TRBV10-3; j_call: TRBJ1-2; clone_size: -; cdr3_aa: CAISDFHLYVPNYGYTF; cdr3_nt: TGTGCCATCAGTGACTTCCATTTGTACGTACCCAACTATGGCTACACCTTC
cdr3_length: 14; d_call: -; v_call: TRBV5-6; j_call: TRBJ2-7; clone_size: -; cdr3_aa: CASSLNQGSYEQYF; cdr3_nt: TGTGCCAGCAGCTTGAACCAGGGTTCCTACGAGCAGTACTTC
cdr3_length: 15; d_call: -; v_call: TRBV18; j_call: TRBJ1-6; clone_size: -; cdr3_aa: CASSPSSMGTSPLHF; cdr3_nt: TGTGCCAGCTCACCTTCTTCTATGGGGACTTCACCCCTCCACTTT
cdr3_length: 19; d_call: TRBD1; v_call: TRBV6-2/TRBV6-3; j_call: TRBJ2-3; clone_size: few; cdr3_aa: CASSFHLGSGGDKVYTQYF; cdr3_nt: TGTGCCAGCAGTTTCCATCTTGGTTCAGGGGGAGATAAGGTTTATACGCAGTATTTT
cdr3_length: 15; d_call: TRBD1; v_call: TRBV7-3; j_call: TRBJ1-1; clone_size: -; cdr3_aa: CASSAPGGVNTEAFF; cdr3_nt: TGTGCCAGCAGCGCCCCAGGGGGGGTGAACACTGAAGCTTTCTTT
cdr3_length: 16; d_call: -; v_call: TRBV3-1/TRBV3-2; j_call: TRBJ1-2; clone_size: -; cdr3_aa: CASSQDLAQTGYGYTF; cdr3_nt: TGTGCCAGCAGCCAAGATCTGGCCCAGACCGGCTATGGCTACACCTTC
cdr3_length: 15; d_call: TRBD2; v_call: TRBV5-6; j_call: TRBJ2-3; clone_size: -; cdr3_aa: CASSLSSGGGGTQYF; cdr3_nt: TGTGCCAGCAGCTTGTCTAGCGGGGGGGGAGGTACGCAGTATTTT
cdr3_length: 14; d_call: -; v_call: TRBV9; j_call: TRBJ1-6; clone_size: -; cdr3_aa: CASSGGDHNSPLHF; cdr3_nt: TGTGCCAGCAGCGGAGGGGACCATAATTCACCCCTCCACTTT
cdr3_length: 15; d_call: -; v_call: TRBV7-2; j_call: TRBJ2-3; clone_size: -; cdr3_aa: CASSLRYSRGDTQYF; cdr3_nt: TGTGCCAGCAGCTTAAGGTACTCGCGGGGAGATACGCAGTATTTT
cdr3_length: 16; d_call: -; v_call: TRBV11-1; j_call: TRBJ1-1; clone_size: -; cdr3_aa: CASSLAVGSGDTEAFF; cdr3_nt: TGTGCCAGCAGCTTAGCGGTCGGGTCGGGGGACACTGAAGCTTTCTTT
cdr3_length: 14; d_call: -; v_call: TRBV4-2; j_call: TRBJ2-1; clone_size: -; cdr3_aa: CASSDGGRGNEQFF; cdr3_nt: TGTGCCAGCAGCGACGGGGGCCGGGGCAATGAGCAGTTCTTC
cdr3_length: 15; d_call: -; v_call: TRBV6-6; j_call: TRBJ2-7; clone_size: -; cdr3_aa: CASSPSGAIPWEQYF; cdr3_nt: TGTGCCAGCAGCCCATCTGGGGCAATTCCTTGGGAGCAGTACTTC
cdr3_length: 15; d_call: -; v_call: TRBV14; j_call: TRBJ1-2; clone_size: -; cdr3_aa: CASSQDLQGNYGYTF; cdr3_nt: TGTGCCAGCAGCCAAGATCTTCAGGGAAACTATGGCTACACCTTC
cdr3_length: 14; d_call: -; v_call: TRBV7-2; j_call: TRBJ2-5; clone_size: -; cdr3_aa: CASSLRGVGETQYF; cdr3_nt: TGTGCCAGCAGCTTAAGGGGGGTCGGAGAGACCCAGTACTTC
cdr3_length: 14; d_call: -; v_call: TRBV7-2; j_call: TRBJ2-1; clone_size: -; cdr3_aa: CASSASRDNNEQFF; cdr3_nt: TGTGCCAGCAGCGCCTCACGGGACAACAATGAGCAGTTCTTC
cdr3_length: 13; d_call: TRBD1; v_call: TRBV6-5; j_call: TRBJ1-2; clone_size: -; cdr3_aa: CASRIDRANGYTF; cdr3_nt: TGTGCCAGCAGGATCGACAGGGCCAATGGCTACACCTTC
cdr3_length: 15; d_call: TRBD1; v_call: TRBV4-3; j_call: TRBJ1-4; clone_size: -; cdr3_aa: CASSPKGQVNEKLFF; cdr3_nt: TGCGCCAGCAGCCCAAAGGGACAGGTGAATGAAAAACTGTTTTTT
cdr3_length: 15; d_call: TRBD1; v_call: TRBV6-2/TRBV6-3; j_call: TRBJ2-7; clone_size: -; cdr3_aa: CASCRRGLISYEQYF; cdr3_nt: TGTGCCAGCTGCCGCAGGGGGCTCATTTCCTACGAGCAGTACTTC
cdr3_length: 12; d_call: -; v_call: TRBV19; j_call: TRBJ1-2; clone_size: -; cdr3_aa: CASLRQGFGYTF; cdr3_nt: TGTGCCAGTCTGAGGCAGGGGTTTGGCTACACCTTC
cdr3_length: 14; d_call: -; v_call: TRBV5-4; j_call: TRBJ2-7; clone_size: -; cdr3_aa: CASTSEPGPYEQYF; cdr3_nt: TGTGCCAGCACCTCAGAGCCGGGCCCCTACGAGCAGTACTTC
cdr3_length: 14; d_call: -; v_call: TRBV29-1; j_call: TRBJ2-6; clone_size: -; cdr3_aa: CSVESGDGANVLTF; cdr3_nt: TGCAGCGTTGAATCGGGGGATGGGGCCAACGTCCTGACTTTC
cdr3_length: 15; d_call: TRBD2; v_call: TRBV9; j_call: TRBJ2-5; clone_size: -; cdr3_aa: CASSVFSGGGETQYF; cdr3_nt: TGTGCCAGCAGCGTTTTTAGCGGGGGGGGAGAGACCCAGTACTTC
cdr3_length: 16; d_call: TRBD1; v_call: TRBV5-4; j_call: TRBJ1-1; clone_size: few; cdr3_aa: CASSASTGGAETEAFF; cdr3_nt: TGTGCCAGCAGCGCTTCTACAGGGGGCGCGGAGACTGAAGCTTTCTTT
cdr3_length: 15; d_call: TRBD1; v_call: TRBV7-9; j_call: TRBJ1-1; clone_size: few; cdr3_aa: CASSFRTGSDTEAFF; cdr3_nt: TGTGCCAGCAGCTTCCGGACAGGGAGCGATACTGAAGCTTTCTTT
cdr3_length: 14; d_call: -; v_call: TRBV3-1/TRBV3-2; j_call: TRBJ2-7; clone_size: few; cdr3_aa: CASSQVPLRYEQYF; cdr3_nt: TGTGCCAGCAGCCAAGTCCCCCTCCGCTACGAGCAGTACTTC